This passage covers 8 T cell receptor beta chains from one sample sequenced in a study of pediatric ulcerative colitis (dated by TCRdb to 2018 to 2020). During colonoscopy, one to two pinch biopsies were obtained from the rectum for research purposes. Preparation of the library involved the immunoSEQ multiplex PCR assay. Held by TCRdb, this immuneACCESS table contains in-frame sequences only and omits some clones. Under half of the omission traces to an unresolved V gene where checked; the cause of the rest is unknown. The sample includes approximately 38,000 clones, with roughly 71% observed a single time. The top ten clones comprise over 8.5% of the sample. Sequenced material: gut tissue. The receptors were sampled from a boy younger than 18 with severe ulcerative colitis.

The chain joins TRBV28 to TRBJ2-7, with D unresolved. The CDR3 runs 10 residues. Germline V gene lookup returns CDR1 MDHEN and CDR2 SYDVKM. The CDR3 loop is CAVQAYEQYF. The CDR3 DNA is TGTGCTGTTCAGGCCTACGAGCAGTACTTC.

By its share, this clone is medium-sized. The chain links TRBV4-2 to TRBJ1-2; unclear D gene. The germline V and J ends were trimmed by 6 bases and 4 bases, with 18 bases remaining between them. The CDR3 has 15 amino acids. Germline V gives CDR1 LGHNA, CDR2 YNFKEQ. CDR3 loop: CASSKPRPEGYGYTF. CDR3 in DNA: TGTGCCAGCAGTAAACCCAGACCCGAGGGCTATGGCTACACCTTC.

The genes are TRBV2 and TRBJ1-4, with D uncertain. CDR1 is SNHLY, CDR2 FYNNEI, per germline. Trimming shortened V by 3 bases and J by 8 bases, and 1 base separated the two germline ends. This CDR3 region has 10 residues. CDR3 DNA: TGTGCCAGCAGTGACGAAAAACTGTTTTTT. This sequence encodes CASSDEKLFF.

The chain recombines TRBV14 with TRBJ1-6; the match to TRBD1 covers 8 bases. Per the germline V gene, CDR1 is SGHDN and CDR2 is FVKESK. The CDR3 extends over 15 amino acids. The V and J ends lost 1 base and 4 bases, in that order; junction bases with no gene match: 0. The CDR3 loop is CASSQGTGYNSPLHF. The CDR3 DNA reads TGTGCCAGCAGCCAAGGGACAGGGTATAATTCACCCCTCCACTTT.

The chain combines TRBV6-5 with TRBJ1-5; tentative D call: TRBD1 (5 bases). There are 14 residues in the CDR3. Germline V gene sequence: CDR1 MNHEY, CDR2 SVGAGI. V dropped 6 bases and J dropped 0 bases, with 9 bases sitting between them. CDR3 DNA: TGTGCCAGCAGACCCCAGGGTAGCAATCAGCCCCAGCATTTT. Translated: CASRPQGSNQPQHF.

This clone has a handful of counts. This rearrangement joins TRBV7-9 to TRBJ1-2; 10 nucleotides line up with TRBD1. J lost 8 bases, V lost 4 bases, and 7 bases had no gene match. This CDR3 is 14 amino acids long. The germline gives CDR1 SEHNR, CDR2 FQNEAQ (reference sequence). The CDR3 DNA reads as TGTGCCAGCAGCTCAAGACAGGGGGCTAAAGGCTACACCTTC. Translating it yields CASSSRQGAKGYTF.

The chain joins TRBV7-3 to TRBJ1-2; 7 bases fit TRBD1. Per the germline V gene, CDR1 is SGHTA and CDR2 is FQGTGA. V was clipped by 1 base and J by 5 bases; unmatched bases: 10. The CDR3 has 16 amino acids. CDR3 bases: TGTGCCAGCAGCTTAAACCCAGGGACAGAATTATATGGCTACACCTTC. Translated: CASSLNPGTELYGYTF. Full variable domain (outside the CDR3, taken from reference TRBV7-3 and TRBJ1-2): GAGVSQTPSNKVTEKGKYVELRCDPISGHTALYWYRQSLGQGPEFLIYFQGTGAADDSGLPNDRFFAVRPEGSVSTLKIQRTERGDSAVYLCASSLNPGTELYGYTFGSGTRLTVV.

This clone came up once. V and J are TRBV6-6 and TRBJ1-2; TRBD1 matches 8 bases. Germline CDR1 reads MNHNY; CDR2 reads SVGAGI (reference sequence). CDR3 length equals 13 residues. The V and J ends lost 5 bases and 7 bases, in that order; junction bases with no gene match: 6. DNA for the CDR3: TGTGCCAGCAGTGACAGGGGTATCGGTGGCTACACCTTC. Its protein product is CASSDRGIGGYTF.